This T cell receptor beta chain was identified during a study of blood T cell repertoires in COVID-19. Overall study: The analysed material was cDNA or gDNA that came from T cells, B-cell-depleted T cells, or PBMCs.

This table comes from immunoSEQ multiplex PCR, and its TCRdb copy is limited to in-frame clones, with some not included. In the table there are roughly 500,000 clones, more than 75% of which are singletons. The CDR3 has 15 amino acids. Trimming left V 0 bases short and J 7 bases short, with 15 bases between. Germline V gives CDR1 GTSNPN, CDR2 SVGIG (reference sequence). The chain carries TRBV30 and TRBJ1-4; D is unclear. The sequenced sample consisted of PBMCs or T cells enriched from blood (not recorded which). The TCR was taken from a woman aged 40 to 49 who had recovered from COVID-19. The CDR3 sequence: CAWSVSLGGGEKLFF. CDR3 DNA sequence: TGTGCCTGGAGTGTAAGCCTGGGAGGCGGTGAAAAACTGTTTTTT.